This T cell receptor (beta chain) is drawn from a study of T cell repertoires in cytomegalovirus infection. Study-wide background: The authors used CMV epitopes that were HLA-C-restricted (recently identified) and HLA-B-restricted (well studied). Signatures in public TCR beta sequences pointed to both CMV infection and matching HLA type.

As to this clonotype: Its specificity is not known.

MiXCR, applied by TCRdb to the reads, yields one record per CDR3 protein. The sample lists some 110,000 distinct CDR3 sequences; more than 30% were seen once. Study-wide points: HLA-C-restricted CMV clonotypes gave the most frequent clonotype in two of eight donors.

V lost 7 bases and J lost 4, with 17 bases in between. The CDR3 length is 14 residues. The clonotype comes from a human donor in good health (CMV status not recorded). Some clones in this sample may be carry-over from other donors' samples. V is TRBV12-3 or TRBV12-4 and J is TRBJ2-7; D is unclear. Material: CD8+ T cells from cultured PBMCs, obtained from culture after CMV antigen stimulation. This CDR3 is CASTQSATPYEQYF. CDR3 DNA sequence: TGTGCCAGCACCCAATCAGCCACCCCTTACGAGCAGTACTTC.